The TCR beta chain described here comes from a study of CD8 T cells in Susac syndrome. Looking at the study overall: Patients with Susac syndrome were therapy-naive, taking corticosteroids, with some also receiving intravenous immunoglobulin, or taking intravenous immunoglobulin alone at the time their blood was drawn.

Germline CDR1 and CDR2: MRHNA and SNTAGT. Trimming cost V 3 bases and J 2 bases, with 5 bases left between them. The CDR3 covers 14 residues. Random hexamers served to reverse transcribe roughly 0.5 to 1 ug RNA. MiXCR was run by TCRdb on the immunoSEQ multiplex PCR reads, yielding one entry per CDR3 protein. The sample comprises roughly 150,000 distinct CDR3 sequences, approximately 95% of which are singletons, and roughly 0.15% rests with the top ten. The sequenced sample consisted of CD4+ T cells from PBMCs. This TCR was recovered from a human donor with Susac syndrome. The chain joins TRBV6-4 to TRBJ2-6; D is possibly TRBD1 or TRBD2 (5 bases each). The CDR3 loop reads CASSEGAGANVLTF. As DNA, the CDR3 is TGTGCCAGCAGTGAGGGGGCTGGGGCCAACGTCCTGACTTTC.